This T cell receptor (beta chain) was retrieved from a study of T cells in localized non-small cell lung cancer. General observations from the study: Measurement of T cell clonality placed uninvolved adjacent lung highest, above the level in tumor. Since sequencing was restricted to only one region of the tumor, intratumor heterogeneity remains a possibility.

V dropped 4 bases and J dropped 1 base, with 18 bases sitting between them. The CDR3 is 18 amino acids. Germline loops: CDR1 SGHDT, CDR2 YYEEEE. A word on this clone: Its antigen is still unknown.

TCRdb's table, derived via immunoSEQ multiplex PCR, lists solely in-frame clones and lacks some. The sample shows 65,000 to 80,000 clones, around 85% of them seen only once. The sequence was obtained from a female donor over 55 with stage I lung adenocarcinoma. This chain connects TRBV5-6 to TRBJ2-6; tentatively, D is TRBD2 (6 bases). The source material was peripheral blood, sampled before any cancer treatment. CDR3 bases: TGTGCCAGCAGCCAGAAGCCGGGGGTGGGGTCTGGGGCCAACGTCCTGACTTTC. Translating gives CASSQKPGVGSGANVLTF.